These 8 T cell receptor beta chains came from one sample sequenced in a study of control samples from healthy donors and cancer patients. Clones were sequenced by immunoSEQ multiplex PCR, and TCRdb holds only the in-frame ones, with some missing. Of 95,000 to 150,000 clones in the sample, approximately 88% were seen once. Sequenced: blood. Receptor source: a man aged 45 to 65 in good health.

The J gene is TRBJ2-3, the V gene TRBV19; 8 bases are a match to TRBD1. The length of the CDR3 is 13 residues. V shed 6 bases, J shed 6 bases, and the junction held 5 bases outside the gene matches. Germline CDR1 and CDR2: LNHDA and SQIVND (reference sequence). This chain's CDR3 is CASRADRDDTQYF. CDR3 coding DNA: TGTGCCAGTAGAGCGGACAGGGATGATACGCAGTATTTT.

The chain has TRBV5-6 and TRBJ1-4; D is possibly TRBD1 (6 bases). CDR1 is SGHDT and CDR2 is YYEEEE in the germline V gene. The CDR3 runs 14 residues. The germline V and J ends were trimmed by 3 bases and 5 bases, with 11 bases remaining between them. The CDR3 DNA reads as TGTGCCAGCAGCTCTGGACAGTTGAATGAAAAACTGTTTTTT. This gives the protein CASSSGQLNEKLFF.

This chain joins TRBV5-1 and TRBJ2-7, with D unresolved. This CDR3 has 13 amino acids. The V gene lost 0 bases and the J gene lost 2 bases, with 6 bases spanning the gap. Germline V CDR1 and CDR2: SGHRS, YFSETQ. The CDR3 here is CASSLEPTYEQYF. The CDR3 DNA is TGCGCCAGCAGCTTGGAGCCTACCTACGAGCAGTACTTC.

Turning to this clone: At one end the junction does not follow the germline gene, possibly because of a read error. This chain links TRBV12-3 or TRBV12-4 with TRBJ2-7, with D uncertain. The CDR3 contains 12 residues. The CDR3 protein is CASSSSGRSIVF. In DNA, the CDR3 is TGTGCCAGCAGTTCTAGTGGACGTTCTATAGTCTTC.

The chain joins TRBV5-6 to TRBJ1-1; 10 bases are shared with TRBD1. V dropped 3 bases and J dropped 4; count of bases not matched to a gene: 6. This CDR3 is built from 15 residues. Germline V CDR1 and CDR2: SGHDT, YYEEEE. The CDR3 is CASSSPRTGGTEAFF. In DNA form, the CDR3 reads TGTGCCAGCAGCTCACCCCGGACAGGGGGCACTGAAGCTTTCTTT.

The CDR3 spells CATSGPGSTDTQYF. DNA for the CDR3: TGTGCCACCAGTGGTCCGGGAAGCACAGATACGCAGTATTTT. This chain links TRBV24-1 with TRBJ2-3; possibly TRBD2 for D (5 bases). V was cut by 5 bases and J by 0 bases, with 8 bases left in between. The CDR3 consists of 14 residues. Germline V gene lookup returns CDR1 KGHDR and CDR2 SFDVKD.

This chain uses TRBV24-1 with TRBJ2-1; tentative D call: TRBD2 (5 bases). Germline loops: CDR1 KGHDR, CDR2 SFDVKD. This CDR3 spans 14 amino acids. V was clipped by 1 base and J by 4 bases, with 7 bases between them. CDR3 DNA: TGTGCCACCAGTGATTTTGGGGAGTACAATGAGCAGTTCTTC. Its protein is CATSDFGEYNEQFF.

CDR3 in amino acids: CAISPGHSSSGANVLTF. CDR3 in DNA: TGTGCCATCAGCCCGGGACATTCCTCCTCTGGGGCCAACGTCCTGACTTTC. The chain recombines TRBV10-3 with TRBJ2-6; D might be TRBD1 (6 bases). V lost 6 bases, J lost 0 bases, and 15 bases lay in between. The V gene's germline CDR1 is ENHRY and CDR2 SYGVKD. There are 17 residues in the CDR3.